Below are 27 T cell receptor beta chains sequenced from a single sample in a study of vaccination and CD4 T cells after COVID-19. The sample's treatment: roughly ten-day PBMC culture with coronavirus spike peptide pools or control peptides (ViraFEST assay). No cognate antigen is known for these TCRs. Scientists ran DNA taken from cultured CD4+ T cells through the Oncomine TCR Beta short-read assay for sequencing. One entry per CDR3 protein, called by TCRdb with MiXCR from the PCR reads. Of roughly 15,000 distinct CDR3 sequences listed, around half were seen once; the top ten hold roughly a tenth. The sequencing input was CD4+ T cells from blood, cultured in vitro. The source is a human donor who had recovered from COVID-19.

Note on this clonotype: At one boundary the junction diverges from the germline segment, which might be a read error. V and J are TRBV7-7 and TRBJ2-5; no clear D. The CDR3 runs to 14 residues. Germline CDR1 SSHAT, CDR2 FNYEAQ (reference sequence). The CDR3: CASSLSYDQETQYF. The CDR3 DNA reads TGTGCTAGCAGCTTGTCGTACGACCAAGAGACCCAGTACTTC.

The chain uses TRBV7-9 and TRBJ2-5; D might be TRBD2 (5 bases). Trimming pared 1 base from V and 7 bases from J, leaving 7 bases between. The CDR3 length is 12 residues. Germline CDR1 is SEHNR and CDR2 is FQNEAQ (reference sequence). This CDR3 is CASSLGEWTQYF. The CDR3 nucleotides read TGTGCCAGCAGCTTAGGGGAGTGGACCCAGTACTTC.

The chain employs TRBV18 and TRBJ1-1, with unresolved D. CDR1 and CDR2 (germline): KGHSH, LQKENI. The CDR3 is made up of 14 amino acids. V was trimmed by 5 bases and J by 1 base, leaving 11 bases between them. This CDR3 is CASSSRGRNTEAFF. The CDR3 DNA follows: TGTGCCAGCTCATCTCGGGGTCGGAACACTGAAGCTTTCTTT.

The gene calls are TRBV6-1 and TRBJ2-5; 7 bases fit TRBD1. The length of the CDR3 is 13 residues. The J segment lost 5 bases and the V segment lost 11 bases, leaving 11 bases of the junction unmatched. Germline assignment: CDR1 MNHNS and CDR2 SASEGT. The CDR3 DNA sequence: TGTGCCGGGAAAAAGACAGGGCAGGAGACCCAGTACTTC. It encodes CAGKKTGQETQYF.

The chain couples TRBV7-8 to TRBJ2-3; D remains unclear. The V gene's germline CDR1 is SGHVS and CDR2 FQNEAQ. This CDR3 has 13 residues. V lost 4 bases and J 6 bases, leaving 11 bases between the germline ends. For the CDR3, the DNA is TGTGCCAGCAGCTCCCCTCCATCGGATACGCAGTATTTT. It yields the protein CASSSPPSDTQYF.

This clonotype is judged medium-sized. The genes are TRBV20-1 and TRBJ1-5; D is perhaps TRBD1 (5 bases). The germline V gene encodes CDR1 DFQATT and CDR2 SNEGSKA (reference sequence). This CDR3 contains 15 residues. Trimming cost V 1 base and J 1 base, with 11 bases left between them. The CDR3 spells CSARVQGGSNQPQHF. The DNA of the CDR3 is TGCAGTGCTAGAGTCCAGGGAGGAAGCAATCAGCCCCAGCATTTT.

This chain connects TRBV7-2 to TRBJ2-1; D is possibly TRBD2 (6 bases). The germline V and J ends were trimmed by 8 bases and 0 bases, with 11 bases remaining between them. Germline V gene sequence: CDR1 SGHTA, CDR2 FQGNSA. The CDR3 sequence is 14 residues long. The CDR3: CASGLGGSYNEQFF. CDR3 coding DNA: TGTGCCAGCGGCCTGGGGGGCTCCTACAATGAGCAGTTCTTC.

The chain combines TRBV2 with TRBJ2-7, with D possibly TRBD2 on 5 matching bases. Trimming took 3 bases from V and 3 from J, leaving 12 bases between them. The CDR3 runs 14 residues. Germline V gives CDR1 SNHLY, CDR2 FYNNEI. For the CDR3, the DNA is TGTGCCAGCAGTGACCTAGCTTCAAACTACGAGCAGTACTTC. Amino acid sequence: CASSDLASNYEQYF.

This clonotype was detected a few times. This chain connects TRBV15 to TRBJ1-1, with 8 positions matching TRBD1. Looked up from germline, CDR1 is LNHNV and CDR2 is YYDKDF (reference sequence). The CDR3 extends over 16 amino acids. The ends lost 2 bases at V and 3 bases at J; junction bases unmatched: 8. In DNA form, the CDR3 reads TGTGCCACCAGCAGACAAAGGACAGGGTTTGACACTGAAGCTTTCTTT. Encoded protein: CATSRQRTGFDTEAFF.

This clonotype came up a few times. The chain uses TRBV20-1 and TRBJ2-1; D unclear. CDR1 and CDR2 (germline): DFQATT, SNEGSKA (reference sequence). V lost 3 bases and J 8 bases, leaving 8 bases between the germline ends. CDR3 length equals 11 residues. CDR3 bases: TGCAGTGCTAGGTCGGCCGATGAGCAGTTCTTC. Translated, it gives CSARSADEQFF.

The chain joins TRBV20-1 to TRBJ2-3; no definite D call. Per germline, CDR1 DFQATT and CDR2 SNEGSKA (reference sequence). Trimming removed 0 bases at V and 1 base at J, with 14 bases between. The CDR3 covers 16 residues. This CDR3 is CSARERASQGTDTQYF. The CDR3 region has the DNA TGCAGTGCTAGAGAACGAGCCTCGCAAGGCACAGATACGCAGTATTTT.

This chain uses TRBV6-1 with TRBJ2-2; TRBD1 matches 9 bases. From germline, CDR1 is MNHNS and CDR2 SASEGT. The CDR3 is made up of 16 amino acids. The V segment lost 5 bases and the J segment 4 bases; nucleotides outside the gene matches: 8. The CDR3 sequence is CASSQTGGWGTGELFF. The DNA for the CDR3 is TGTGCCAGCAGTCAAACAGGGGGCTGGGGCACCGGGGAGCTGTTTTTT.

This clonotype has just a few counts. V and J are TRBV7-2 and TRBJ2-3, with TRBD2 matching 12 bases. Per germline, CDR1 SGHTA and CDR2 FQGNSA. The CDR3 covers 16 residues. Losses at the gene ends were 6 bases for V and 0 bases for J; bases not matched to a gene: 4. CDR3 amino acids: CASRRGLAGSTDTQYF. The CDR3 bases are TGTGCCAGCAGACGAGGACTAGCGGGAAGCACAGATACGCAGTATTTT. Full variable domain (rest looked up from reference TRBV7-2 and TRBJ2-3): GAGVSQSPSNKVTEKGKDVELRCDPISGHTALYWYRQSLGQGLEFLIYFQGNSAPDKSGLPSDRFSAERTGGSVSTLTIQRTQQEDSAVYLCASRRGLAGSTDTQYFGPGTRLTVL.

The genes are TRBV10-2 and TRBJ2-1; a weak D match, TRBD2 (5 bases). CDR1 and CDR2 (germline): WSHSY, SAAADI. Deletions cut 6 bases from V and 6 bases from J, with 12 bases between. This CDR3 has 13 amino acids. Here the CDR3 reads CASSTRGSNEQFF. Written as DNA, the CDR3 is TGCGCCAGCAGCACCCGGGGTTCCAATGAGCAGTTCTTC.

The V gene is TRBV5-1, the J gene TRBJ2-5; TRBD2 aligns across 14 bases. The CDR3 sequence is 16 residues long. J lost 1 base, V lost 4 bases, and 3 bases had no gene match. Germline V gene sequence: CDR1 SGHRS, CDR2 YFSETQ. CDR3 in amino acids: CASSLGLAGAQETQYF. DNA for the CDR3: TGCGCCAGCAGCCTGGGACTAGCGGGAGCCCAAGAGACCCAGTACTTC.

Of note for this clonotype: The germline gene is not matched at one end of the junction; a read error may be the cause. CDR3 amino acids: CASSLASGTGSDEQYF. The CDR3 bases are TGCGCCAGCAGCTTGGCTTCCGGGACAGGGAGCGACGAGCAGTACTTC. The V and J genes are TRBV7-9 and TRBJ2-7; the match to TRBD1 covers 9 bases. The CDR3 extends over 16 amino acids. Per germline, CDR1 SEHNR and CDR2 FQNEAQ (reference sequence).

The CDR3 loop is CASSFSGRDNEQFF. The CDR3 DNA is TGTGCCAGCAGTTTCAGCGGGAGGGACAATGAGCAGTTCTTC. The chain combines TRBV27 with TRBJ2-1; 10 nucleotides match TRBD2. Trimming at V came to 3 bases and at J to 5 bases, leaving 1 base not matched to a gene. CDR1 is MNHEY and CDR2 is SMNVEV in the germline V gene (reference sequence). The CDR3 loop spans 14 amino acids.

The gene calls are TRBV7-9 and TRBJ2-5, with 9 bases that match TRBD1. The CDR3 totals 15 residues. Per the germline V gene, CDR1 is SEHNR and CDR2 is FQNEAQ (reference sequence). V lost 6 bases to trimming and J lost 2 bases; unmatched junction nucleotides: 7. CDR3: CASSDRDRAQETQYF. CDR3 DNA: TGTGCCAGCAGTGATCGGGACAGGGCACAAGAGACCCAGTACTTC.

The J gene is TRBJ2-7, the V gene TRBV20-1; 8 nucleotides align to TRBD1. Germline V lookup: CDR1 DFQATT, CDR2 SNEGSKA (reference sequence). The V gene end was trimmed by 6 bases and the J gene end by 7 bases; junction bases not matched to a gene: 8. CDR3 length: 12 amino acids. Written as DNA, the CDR3 is TGCAGTGCGAGTGGACAGGGTGGAGAGCAGTACTTC. This translates into CSASGQGGEQYF.

CDR3 sequence (DNA): TGTGCCAGCAGTTTAAACTCGGGACAGGGTATTTCGGGGGAGCTGTTTTTT. This encodes CASSLNSGQGISGELFF. This chain uses TRBV6-5 with TRBJ2-2, with 9 bases fitting TRBD1. The germline CDR1 and CDR2 sequences are MNHEY and SVGAGI. The CDR3 is made up of 17 amino acids. V lost 4 bases to trimming and J lost 8 bases; unmatched junction nucleotides: 14.

By proportion, this clonotype is hyperexpanded. The chain carries TRBV10-3 and TRBJ2-5; TRBD2 matches 13 bases. Trimming took 6 bases from V and 3 from J; bases not matched to a gene: 13. CDR1 is ENHRY, CDR2 SYGVKD, per germline. CDR3 length equals 18 residues. This CDR3 is CAISVGTMGTSGKETQYF. CDR3 sequence (DNA): TGTGCCATCAGCGTCGGGACTATGGGGACTAGCGGGAAAGAGACCCAGTACTTC.

This clonotype was seen a few times. The chain carries TRBV6-2 or TRBV6-3 and TRBJ2-5; weak D call: TRBD2 (5 bases). V was trimmed by 6 bases and J by 5 bases, leaving 16 bases between them. This CDR3 is 14 amino acids long. Germline assignment: CDR1 MNHEY and CDR2 SVGEGT. The CDR3 DNA is TGTGCCAGCAGCCGTGCACCGGAGGTGGAGACCCAGTACTTC. This sequence encodes CASSRAPEVETQYF.

The rearrangement uses TRBV29-1 and TRBJ1-2, with D unclear. Trimming took 2 bases from V and 2 from J, leaving 3 bases between them. CDR3 size: 11 residues. The germline V gene encodes CDR1 SQVTM and CDR2 ANQGSEA. Written as DNA, the CDR3 is TGCAGCGTTGAAAGCAACTATGGCTACACCTTC. Protein product: CSVESNYGYTF. Filled out from reference TRBV29-1 and TRBJ1-2, the complete variable domain reads SAVISQKPSRDICQRGTSLTIQCQVDSQVTMMFWYRQQPGQSLTLIATANQGSEATYESGFVIDKFPISRPNLTFSTLTVSNMSPEDSSIYLCSVESNYGYTFGSGTRLTVV.

This clonotype appeared a single time. This chain connects TRBV7-9 to TRBJ1-4; D not certain. V was shortened by 1 base and J by 7 bases, with 10 bases between the two germline ends. The CDR3 consists of 14 residues. Germline CDR1 SEHNR, CDR2 FQNEAQ (reference sequence). CDR3 DNA: TGTGCCAGCAGCTTAGGAGTATCGGGTGAAAAACTGTTTTTT. The encoded protein is CASSLGVSGEKLFF.

A single count supports this clonotype. V gene TRBV20-1 combines with J gene TRBJ2-1, with 9 bases matching TRBD1. V lost 5 bases and J lost 2; bases outside the gene matches: 7. This CDR3 comprises 15 residues. CDR1 and CDR2 (germline): DFQATT, SNEGSKA (reference sequence). The CDR3 nucleotides read TGCAGTGCTTCAACATGGACAGGGGCCTACAATGAGCAGTTCTTC. Protein sequence: CSASTWTGAYNEQFF.

The J gene is TRBJ2-7, the V gene TRBV5-1, with TRBD2 matching over 9 bases. CDR3 length equals 14 residues. CDR1 and CDR2 (germline): SGHRS, YFSETQ. The junction had 6 bases not matched to a gene; V was cut back by 4 bases and J by 4 bases. CDR3 sequence: CASSTTSGYYEQYF. DNA for the CDR3: TGCGCCAGCAGCACGACTAGCGGCTATTACGAGCAGTACTTC.

The rearrangement joins TRBV9 to TRBJ2-5; the D gene could be TRBD1 or TRBD2 (6 bases each). Trimming removed 6 bases at V and 10 bases at J, with 19 bases between. The CDR3 extends over 13 amino acids. The germline CDR1 and CDR2 sequences are SGDLS and YYNGEE. The CDR3 sequence is CASNVEGGLHQYF. The CDR3, as DNA: TGTGCCAGCAATGTCGAGGGGGGACTCCACCAGTACTTC.